A selection of T cell receptor beta chains follows, all from one sample in a study of blood T cell repertoires in COVID-19. The data were produced by immunoSEQ multiplex PCR, yet TCRdb's version contains in-frame clones alone and is incomplete. The repertoire holds roughly 31,000 clones, with 80% to 90% as singletons. The sequenced material came from peripheral blood. The receptors derive from a man between 60 and 75 years old with acute or convalescent COVID-19. The CDR3 runs from the conserved cysteine through the conserved F or W. The D gene is left open where the match is weak. Size values are once, few and many counts, or a class for expanded clones, and some rows have none.

TGTGCCAGTAGTTCAGGGGACTACCCCAACATTCAGTACTTC,CASSSGDYPNIQYF,TRBV19,TRBJ2-4,.,.
TGTGCCAGCTCACCCCAGACAGGGTTTGGGAGCACTGAAGCTTTCTTT,CASSPQTGFGSTEAFF,TRBV18,TRBJ1-1,.,TRBD1
TGTGCCAGCTCACCGCAAACAGGCCCAGGGAACACTGAAGCTTTCTTT,CASSPQTGPGNTEAFF,TRBV18,TRBJ1-1,.,.
TGTGCCAGCAGTTACTCCCCTAGCATTGAGACCCAGTACTTC,CASSYSPSIETQYF,TRBV6-5,TRBJ2-5,.,.
TGCGCCAGCAGCCAAACCGGGACTCACAATGAGCAGTTCTTC,CASSQTGTHNEQFF,TRBV5-1,TRBJ2-1,.,.
TGTGCCAGCAGCTTAGTAGGGACAGGGTTATACTACGAGCAGTACTTC,CASSLVGTGLYYEQYF,TRBV7-9,TRBJ2-7,.,TRBD1
TGTGCCAGCAGCCGCCCATGGTCGGGGACTGGAAACACCATATATTTT,CASSRPWSGTGNTIYF,TRBV3-1/TRBV3-2,TRBJ1-3,once,.
TGTGCCAGCAGTGAATATTCCAGGGGCTACACCTTC,CASSEYSRGYTF,TRBV25-1,TRBJ1-2,once,.
TGTGCCATCAGTCGTGAGCAGGGATTAGCAAACTATGGCTACACCTTC,CAISREQGLANYGYTF,TRBV10-3,TRBJ1-2,.,.
TGTGCCACCAGTGATTTGGAGGGCCAGCCCCAGCATTTT,CATSDLEGQPQHF,TRBV24-1,TRBJ1-5,.,.
TGTGCCAGCAGTGACGGGACAGCGAACAATGAGCAGTTCTTC,CASSDGTANNEQFF,TRBV6-4,TRBJ2-1,.,TRBD1
TGTGCCAGCAGCTCCGGGACTAGTATAGATGAGCAGTTCTTC,CASSSGTSIDEQFF,TRBV5-6,TRBJ2-1,.,TRBD2
TGCGCCAGCGGCGTAGCGGGAGGGGTAGATACGCAGTATTTT,CASGVAGGVDTQYF,TRBV5-1,TRBJ2-3,.,TRBD2
TGTGCCAGCAGTTCCTGGACTAGCGGAATAGAGACCCAGTACTTC,CASSSWTSGIETQYF,TRBV7-9,TRBJ2-5,.,TRBD2
TGTGCCAGCAGCCTCCCGGGGGGTGAGCAGTTCTTC,CASSLPGGEQFF,TRBV3-1/TRBV3-2,TRBJ2-1,.,TRBD2
TGTGCCAGCCAGGGGGCCGCTGAAGCTTTCTTT,CASQGAAEAFF,TRBV19,TRBJ1-1,.,TRBD1
TGTGCCAGCAGCCAAGATGCGTTAAGGACAGTCCCTCGCGAGCAGTACTTC,CASSQDALRTVPREQYF,TRBV3-1/TRBV3-2,TRBJ2-7,.,.
TGTGCCACGGGGACTAGCGGGAGCCATGAGCAGTTCTTC,CATGTSGSHEQFF,TRBV15,TRBJ2-1,.,TRBD2
TGTGCCAGCAGAACAGGGGGCTATGAGACCCAGTACTTC,CASRTGGYETQYF,TRBV2,TRBJ2-5,.,TRBD1
TGTGCCAGCAGCTTAGATGGAGGGACAGATACGCAGTATTTT,CASSLDGGTDTQYF,TRBV11-2,TRBJ2-3,.,.
TGTGCCAGCACCCGGGACAGTGGGGGTGGCATTCAGTACTTC,CASTRDSGGGIQYF,TRBV28,TRBJ2-4,.,TRBD1
TGTGCCAGCCGAGGGATCATCTATGGCTACACCTTC,CASRGIIYGYTF,TRBV28,TRBJ1-2,.,.
TGCGCCAGCAGCTTGTTATATAATTCACCCCTCCACTTT,CASSLLYNSPLHF,TRBV5-1,TRBJ1-6,.,.
TGCGCCAGCAGCCAGGGAGGTAACACCGGGGAGCTGTTTTTT,CASSQGGNTGELFF,TRBV5-1,TRBJ2-2,once,.
TGTGCCAGCAGCCTACCGGGGACTTTTTCCTACAATGAGCAGTTCTTC,CASSLPGTFSYNEQFF,TRBV4-2,TRBJ2-1,.,.
TGTGCCACCTTATTCGGGACAGGAATTAATTCACCCCTCCACTTT,CATLFGTGINSPLHF,TRBV6-5,TRBJ1-6,.,TRBD1
TGTGCCAGCAGCCAAGGACTAGCGGGAGTATACGAGCAGTACTTC,CASSQGLAGVYEQYF,TRBV3-1/TRBV3-2,TRBJ2-7,.,TRBD2
TGTGCCAGCAGCCCGACAGGGTCCTACAATGAGCAGTTCTTC,CASSPTGSYNEQFF,TRBV21-1,TRBJ2-1,once,.
TGTGCCAGCAGTCTACAGGGCACAGATACGCAGTATTTT,CASSLQGTDTQYF,TRBV6-6,TRBJ2-3,.,.
TGCGCCAGCACCATTGGACAGGGTGAAGGCTACACCTTC,CASTIGQGEGYTF,TRBV5-1,TRBJ1-2,.,TRBD1
TGTGCCAGCAGTCCCCCGGCGGGCAGCAGGGAGACCCAGTACTTC,CASSPPAGSRETQYF,TRBV6-5,TRBJ2-5,.,.
TGTGCCAGCAGCCCCGGGTGGCAGAGCCTAGCCAAAAACATTCAGTACTTC,CASSPGWQSLAKNIQYF,TRBV14,TRBJ2-4,.,.
TGTGCCAGCAGCTTTGCGGGTGGGGAGCTGTTTTTT,CASSFAGGELFF,TRBV7-6,TRBJ2-2,.,.
TGTGCCAGCAGTTCGGACAGGGGGCGCTTCGAAGCTTTCTTT,CASSSDRGRFEAFF,TRBV7-2,TRBJ1-1,.,TRBD1
TGTGCCAGCAGTAAATCCGGGACAGGGTACTACGAGCAGTACTTC,CASSKSGTGYYEQYF,TRBV27,TRBJ2-7,.,TRBD1
TGTGCCAGCAGCTTAGCTGGTGGTCTATGGACTGAAGCTTTCTTT,CASSLAGGLWTEAFF,TRBV7-9,TRBJ1-1,.,.
TGTGCCAGCAGCACTCACAGGGGGAATCAGCCCCAGCATTTT,CASSTHRGNQPQHF,TRBV7-2,TRBJ1-5,once,TRBD1
TGTGCCACCAGCAGTCTTCCACGCCAGAGCACAGATACGCAGTATTTT,CATSSLPRQSTDTQYF,TRBV15,TRBJ2-3,once,.
TGTGCCAGTAGTAACGCGGGCGACAGGGAGTTTTATGGCTACACCTTC,CASSNAGDREFYGYTF,TRBV19,TRBJ1-2,.,TRBD1
TGTGCCAGCAGTCTCCGGACAGGGGGAGGAAACACCATATATTTT,CASSLRTGGGNTIYF,TRBV6-5,TRBJ1-3,medium-sized,TRBD1
TGCGCCAGCAGTGAGAAGGCTAGCGGGACCCTCTACAATGAGCAGTTCTTC,CASSEKASGTLYNEQFF,TRBV10-1,TRBJ2-1,once,TRBD2
TGTGCCAGCAGTTACAAGACAGGGGAGGACTCACCCCTCCACTTT,CASSYKTGEDSPLHF,TRBV6-5,TRBJ1-6,.,TRBD1
TGTGCCAGCAGCGATAGCGGGAGGGACAATGAGCAGTTCTTC,CASSDSGRDNEQFF,TRBV9,TRBJ2-1,.,TRBD2
TGTGCCAGCAGCGACAGGGGCTGGGACGAGCAGTACTTC,CASSDRGWDEQYF,TRBV13,TRBJ2-7,.,TRBD1
TGTGCCACCAGCTTTCGGAGCACAGATACGCAGTATTTT,CATSFRSTDTQYF,TRBV15,TRBJ2-3,.,.
TGCGCCAGCAGCCAGGAGGGGACCGGGACAGCTGGGCACACTGAAGCTTTCTTT,CASSQEGTGTAGHTEAFF,TRBV4-1,TRBJ1-1,.,TRBD1
TGTGCCAGCAGCCAAAGGGGACAGGTCGGAAACACCATATATTTT,CASSQRGQVGNTIYF,TRBV7-6,TRBJ1-3,.,TRBD1
TGTGCCAGCAGACAGGGGCTGGCTGGGGCCAACGTCCTGACTTTC,CASRQGLAGANVLTF,TRBV6-5,TRBJ2-6,.,TRBD1
TGTGCCACCAACCGGGACAGAGCTAACTATGGCTACACCTTC,CATNRDRANYGYTF,TRBV15,TRBJ1-2,.,TRBD1
TGCGCCAGCAGCCAAGTTGGGGGGTATAGCAATCAGCCCCAGCATTTT,CASSQVGGYSNQPQHF,TRBV4-1,TRBJ1-5,.,.
TGTGCCAGCAGCCTGCCAGGGGGGAATCAGCCCCAGCATTTT,CASSLPGGNQPQHF,TRBV6-2/TRBV6-3,TRBJ1-5,once,TRBD1
TGTGCCAGCCAGCGGGGCAGGGAGACTGAAGCTTTCTTT,CASQRGRETEAFF,TRBV6-5,TRBJ1-1,.,.
TGTGCCAGCAGCTCGACAGTAAACACTGAAGCTTTCTTT,CASSSTVNTEAFF,TRBV7-8,TRBJ1-1,.,.
TGTGCCAGCAGACCGGGGAGGGGCTATGGCTACACCTTC,CASRPGRGYGYTF,TRBV6-5,TRBJ1-2,.,.
TGCGCCAGCAGCCTAGCCGGGACAGGAACCAATGAGCAGTTCTTC,CASSLAGTGTNEQFF,TRBV5-1,TRBJ2-1,.,TRBD1